This TCR beta chain was found in a study of PD-1 blockade in classical Hodgkin lymphoma (dated by TCRdb to the early 2020s). In terms of the full investigation: Nivolumab dosing was 3 mg/kg intravenously every 2 weeks, continuing until either disease progression or unacceptable toxicity. To define a peripheral blood immune signature of response to PD-1 blockade in classical Hodgkin lymphoma, the study combined TCR beta sequencing with CyTOF.

As regards this clone: The antigen this receptor binds is unknown. No quality values exist for individual bases; no much larger clone is one base distant.

Findings and caveats that apply to the study as a whole: Among trial patients, those achieving complete response had baseline diversity similar to that of newly diagnosed patients, while diversity was significantly lower in partial responders and progressors. CD4+ but not CD8+ TCR diversity rose significantly by C4D1 (p=0.0027 vs p=0.16), most apparent in complete responders (p=0.02). Baseline TCR diversity was reported as lower in newly diagnosed patients than in healthy donors, and lower still in relapsed/refractory patients. Lower diversity was observed in patients in whom nivolumab was started less than 1 year after ASCT, and these patients were excluded from later analyses so that confounding by immune reconstitution would be avoided. The study was restricted to a single clinical trial cohort, and the causes of repertoire differences, possibly disease activity or prior therapy, were left undefined.

Genomic DNA was extracted with the Qiagen DNeasy kit from unsorted PBMCs and from negatively selected CD4+ and CD8+ fractions. Using primers that anneal to V and J segments, immunoSEQ multiplex PCR amplified the TCR beta CDR3 regions. A synthetic immune receptor repertoire was used to minimize amplification bias, and any residual bias was removed computationally once sequencing was done. The study's own analysis went as follows. Repertoire diversity was quantified as the Shannon entropy index using custom Python scripts. The unsorted, CD4+ and CD8+ repertoires were each analyzed separately, with the exception of combined analyses, where CD4+ and CD8+ sequences were merged in silico. A clone was considered expanded if an increase in frequency of at least 2-fold after treatment relative to C1D1 was found, and a pseudocount of 0.5 was applied to clones undetected at baseline. Singleton clones were defined as clones with 0 or 1 copy at C1D1, and non-singleton clones were defined as clones with 2 or more copies. By matching protein sequences in sorted samples from the same patient, clones expanded in unsorted samples were annotated as CD4+, CD8+ or unknown. Diversity changes from C1D1 to C4D1 were tested in paired samples using Wilcoxon tests. The source is immuneACCESS, and TCRdb retained only in-frame sequences with V and J called. Part of the clones is not carried over; for the studies checked, unresolved V genes explain less than half of this, and the remainder is unexplained. V and J calls and clone size are given by that table; D and trimming were obtained from the DNA. Across this sample there are around 45,000 clones, with about nine tenths seen only once. The top ten clonotypes cover approximately 9% of the sample.

In light of the paper, this sample's time point label describes: cycle 1 day 1 (C1D1), immediately before nivolumab initiation. All trial patients had relapsed after autologous stem cell transplantation, with cohorts A, B and C differing in prior brentuximab vedotin exposure. The trial cohort was composed of around 60 patients with relapsed/refractory classical Hodgkin lymphoma, for whom complete response, partial response or progressive disease was recorded as best overall response. Trial patients were treated with single-agent nivolumab in the multi-cohort phase II CheckMate 205 trial. Best overall response was determined by an independent review committee according to the 2007 International Working Group response criteria. Trial PBMCs were collected just before the start of nivolumab (C1D1) and during therapy at cycle 2 day 1 and cycle 4 day 1. Peripheral blood was collected in 8 mL Vacutainer Cell Preparation Tubes, from which PBMCs were isolated by centrifugation and then cryopreserved.

Ends trimmed: V by 2 bases, J by 5 bases; bases unmatched to a gene: 8. Sequences SGDLS (CDR1) and YYNGEE (CDR2) are obtained from the germline V gene. The CDR3 measures 16 amino acids from cysteine to phenylalanine. Only the CDR3 region is kept as DNA, spanning 48 bases read in frame from base 1. This receptor was taken from a human donor with classical Hodgkin lymphoma. The V gene is TRBV9 and the J gene is TRBJ2-1, with 9 bases in between that match TRBD1. The sample consisted of peripheral blood mononuclear cells (PBMCs), taken at baseline. The base sequence is TGTGCCAGCAGCGTGAGCGGGACAGGGAATCACAATGAGCAGTTCTTC. This codes for CASSVSGTGNHNEQFF.